These 12 T cell receptor beta chains originate from one sample sequenced in a study of T cell responses to AZD1222 COVID-19 vaccine. Only in-frame clones appear in the TCRdb table, and some are missing; sequencing was by immunoSEQ multiplex PCR. Here the sample spans some 86,000 clones, approximately 80% being singletons. The input for sequencing was peripheral blood, taken on day 0 of AZD1222 vaccination. These receptors were collected from an adult in good health.

This CDR3 is CASSPPGQGARQPQHF. CDR3 sequence (DNA): TGTGCCAGCAGTCCACCGGGACAGGGGGCGCGTCAGCCCCAGCATTTT. V gene TRBV28 combines with J gene TRBJ1-5; 12 positions agree with TRBD1. Germline V gene data show CDR1 as MDHEN and CDR2 as SYDVKM. This CDR3 spans 16 amino acids. The ends lost 5 bases at V and 6 bases at J; junction bases unmatched: 8.

The chain carries TRBV7-2 and TRBJ2-7; 10 nucleotides align to TRBD2. The CDR3 spans 14 residues. Germline V gene data show CDR1 as SGHTA and CDR2 as FQGNSA. The V segment lost 5 bases and the J segment 1 base; nucleotides outside the gene matches: 2. CDR3 in DNA: TGTGCCAGCAGCAGGGGACTAGCGTCCTACGAGCAGTACTTC. Amino acid sequence: CASSRGLASYEQYF.

This chain connects TRBV7-9 to TRBJ2-2, with 10 bases fitting TRBD2. CDR3 size: 15 residues. Germline loops: CDR1 SEHNR, CDR2 FQNEAQ (reference sequence). The junction had 0 bases not matched to a gene; V was cut back by 5 bases and J by 0 bases. CDR3 residues: CASSGTSANTGELFF. The CDR3 DNA follows: TGTGCCAGCAGCGGGACTAGCGCGAACACCGGGGAGCTGTTTTTT.

The J gene is TRBJ2-1, the V gene TRBV18; 7 bases are shared with TRBD2. This CDR3 is built from 17 residues. V was pared by 1 base and J by 3 bases, with 9 bases of the junction left unmatched. Looked up from germline, CDR1 is KGHSH and CDR2 is LQKENI. The CDR3 loop reads CASSPRSGAMGYNEQFF. The CDR3 bases are TGTGCCAGCTCACCACGAAGCGGGGCTATGGGCTACAATGAGCAGTTCTTC.

This clone was found a few times. This rearrangement joins TRBV5-1 to TRBJ2-3; D uncertain. Looked up from germline, CDR1 is SGHRS and CDR2 is YFSETQ. With 4 bases removed from V and 0 bases from J, the gap between germline ends came to 15 bases. The CDR3 runs to 16 residues. DNA for the CDR3: TGCGCCAGCAGCGCTCGCGCGGCGGCTAGCACAGATACGCAGTATTTT. This sequence encodes CASSARAAASTDTQYF.

This chain links TRBV11-2 with TRBJ2-7, with a possible D match to TRBD2 (7 bases). The V gene's germline CDR1 is SGHAT and CDR2 FQNNGV. The CDR3 length is 15 residues. The V end was cut by 1 base, the J end by 2 bases, with 12 bases between. CDR3 sequence (DNA): TGTGCCAGCAGCTTAGCGGGGGGCTTTACCTACGAGCAGTACTTC. Translating it yields CASSLAGGFTYEQYF.

The chain joins TRBV4-2 to TRBJ2-1, with D unclear. The CDR3 is made up of 17 amino acids. CDR1 and CDR2 from the germline V gene are LGHNA and YNFKEQ. The V gene lost 4 bases and the J gene lost 2 bases, with 18 bases spanning the gap. For the CDR3, the DNA is TGTGCCAGCAGCCCGAGGTTGGTGCGATACGCCTACAATGAGCAGTTCTTC. Translating it yields CASSPRLVRYAYNEQFF.

The rearrangement joins TRBV28 to TRBJ2-7, with D possibly matching TRBD2 (6 bases). The CDR3 consists of 14 residues. V lost 2 bases and J 3 bases, leaving 11 bases between the germline ends. The germline CDR1 and CDR2 sequences are MDHEN and SYDVKM. The CDR3 nucleotides are TGTGCCAGCAGTTTAACCGGGAGCAACTACGAGCAGTACTTC. It specifies CASSLTGSNYEQYF. The full variable domain, rest sourced from reference TRBV28 and TRBJ2-7, is DVKVTQSSRYLVKRTGEKVFLECVQDMDHENMFWYRQDPGLGLRLIYFSYDVKMKEKGDIPEGYSVSREKKERFSLILESASTNQTSMYLCASSLTGSNYEQYFGPGTRLTVT.

This chain joins TRBV2 and TRBJ2-1; 9 bases line up with TRBD1. This CDR3 spans 14 amino acids. The germline V gene encodes CDR1 SNHLY and CDR2 FYNNEI. V dropped 4 bases and J dropped 7; count of bases not matched to a gene: 5. Here the CDR3 reads CASSGTGGENEQFF. The CDR3 DNA sequence: TGTGCCAGCAGTGGAACAGGGGGCGAAAATGAGCAGTTCTTC.

The chain recombines TRBV12-3 or TRBV12-4 with TRBJ2-5; D is undetermined. There are 12 residues in the CDR3. Trimming shortened V by 1 base and J by 5 bases, and 5 bases separated the two germline ends. The CDR3 loop is CASSLVRETQYF. The DNA of the CDR3 is TGTGCCAGCAGTTTAGTGAGGGAGACCCAGTACTTC.

V and J are TRBV4-1 and TRBJ1-1; tentatively, D is TRBD1 (6 bases). CDR3 length: 16 residues. Trimming took 3 bases from V and 3 from J, leaving 17 bases between them. Per the germline V gene, CDR1 is MGHRA and CDR2 is YSYEKL. The CDR3 protein is CASSQGHRLYHTEAFF. CDR3 in DNA: TGCGCCAGCAGCCAGGGACACCGCCTGTATCACACTGAAGCTTTCTTT.

The chain couples TRBV10-1 to TRBJ2-5; D possibly matches TRBD1 or TRBD2 (5 bases each). Trimming pared 0 bases from V and 5 bases from J, leaving 10 bases between. The CDR3 sequence is 14 residues long. Germline CDR1 is WNHNN and CDR2 is SYGVQD (reference sequence). CDR3 coding DNA: TGCGCCAGCAGTGAGTCAAAGGGGACGGAGACCCAGTACTTC. It is translated as CASSESKGTETQYF.